The clone carrying this T cell receptor (beta chain) was seen only once. Its specificity is unknown. Trimming at V came to 4 bases and at J to 4 bases, leaving 13 bases not matched to a gene. The CDR3 has 17 residues. The V gene's germline CDR1 is LGHNA and CDR2 YNFKEQ. This record comes from a study of early stage breast cancer tumors. Study summary: Of approximately 16 invasive breast tumors, more than ten were hormone receptor-positive, HER2-negative.

Using immunoSEQ multiplex PCR, the repertoire was profiled, and TCRdb retains in-frame clones only, with some absent. The sample lists 11,000 to 15,000 clones; approximately 84% were seen once. Findings and caveats of the study: Comparing each tissue with blood distinguished tumor from normal in about 90% of the 16 patients. Commonly generated sequences made up most enriched TCRB sequences shared between patients. Unsorted bulk genomic DNA sequencing lacked pairing and functional marker data.

Sequenced input: normal breast tissue next to the tumor. The chain has TRBV4-2 and TRBJ2-1; 7 bases map to TRBD2. The sequence was collected from a person aged 30-39 years with breast cancer. For the CDR3, the DNA is TGTGCCAGCAGCCGACCTGGCGGGAGTCCCACATACAATGAGCAGTTCTTC. Translated, it gives CASSRPGGSPTYNEQFF.